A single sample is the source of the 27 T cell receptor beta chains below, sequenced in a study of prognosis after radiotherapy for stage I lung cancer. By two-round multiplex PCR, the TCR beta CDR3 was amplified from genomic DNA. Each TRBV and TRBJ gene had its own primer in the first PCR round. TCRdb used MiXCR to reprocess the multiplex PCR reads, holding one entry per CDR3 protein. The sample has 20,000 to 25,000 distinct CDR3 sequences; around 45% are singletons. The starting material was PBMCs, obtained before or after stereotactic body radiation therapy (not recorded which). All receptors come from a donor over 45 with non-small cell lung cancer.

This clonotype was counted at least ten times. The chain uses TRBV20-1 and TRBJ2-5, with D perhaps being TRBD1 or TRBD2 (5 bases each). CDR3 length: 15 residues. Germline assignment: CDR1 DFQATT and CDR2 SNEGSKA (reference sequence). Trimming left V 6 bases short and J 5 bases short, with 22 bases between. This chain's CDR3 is CSALKDGANRETQYF. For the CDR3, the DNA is TGCAGTGCCCTTAAAGACGGGGCAAATCGGGAGACCCAGTACTTC.

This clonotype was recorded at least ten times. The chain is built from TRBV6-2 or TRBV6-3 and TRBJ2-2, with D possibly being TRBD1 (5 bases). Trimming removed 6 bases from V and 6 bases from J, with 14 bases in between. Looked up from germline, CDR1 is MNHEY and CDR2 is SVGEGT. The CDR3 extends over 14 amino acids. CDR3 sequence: CASRAGSSAGELFF. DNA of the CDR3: TGTGCCAGCAGGGCAGGGTCTAGTGCCGGGGAGCTGTTTTTT.

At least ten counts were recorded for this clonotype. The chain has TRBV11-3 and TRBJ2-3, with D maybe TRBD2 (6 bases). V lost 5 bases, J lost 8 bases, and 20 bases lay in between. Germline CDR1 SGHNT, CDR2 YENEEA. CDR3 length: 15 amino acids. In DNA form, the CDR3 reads TGTGCCAGCAGCCAGAATGGCGGGACCCACGGTACGCAGTATTTT. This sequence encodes CASSQNGGTHGTQYF.

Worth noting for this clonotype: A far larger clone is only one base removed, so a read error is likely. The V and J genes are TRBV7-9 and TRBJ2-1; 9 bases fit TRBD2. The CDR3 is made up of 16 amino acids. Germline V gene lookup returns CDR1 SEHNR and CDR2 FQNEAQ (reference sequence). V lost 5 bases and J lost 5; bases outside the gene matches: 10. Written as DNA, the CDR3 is TGTGCCAGCAGCCGGAATAGCGGGGGCGGGAACAATGAGCAGTTCTTC. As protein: CASSRNSGGGNNEQFF. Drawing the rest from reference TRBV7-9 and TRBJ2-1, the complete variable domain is DTGVSQNPRHKITKRGQNVTFRCDPISEHNRLYWYRQTLGQGPEFLTYFQNEAQLEKSRLLSDRFSAERPKGSFSTLEIQRTEQGDSAMYLCASSRNSGGGNNEQFFGPGTRLTVL.

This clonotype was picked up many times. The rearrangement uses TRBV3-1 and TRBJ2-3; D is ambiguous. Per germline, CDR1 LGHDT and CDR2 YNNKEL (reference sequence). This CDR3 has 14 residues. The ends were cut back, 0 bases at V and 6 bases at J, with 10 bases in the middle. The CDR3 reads CASSQEAGSDTQYF. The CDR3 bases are TGTGCCAGCAGCCAAGAGGCAGGCTCGGATACGCAGTATTTT.

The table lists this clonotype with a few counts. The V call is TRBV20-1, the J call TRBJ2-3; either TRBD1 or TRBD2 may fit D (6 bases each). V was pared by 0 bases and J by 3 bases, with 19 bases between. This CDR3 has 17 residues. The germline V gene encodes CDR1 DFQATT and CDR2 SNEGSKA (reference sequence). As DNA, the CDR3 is TGCAGTGCTAGAGATCACTTGACTAGAGGGGGAACAGATACGCAGTATTTT. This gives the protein CSARDHLTRGGTDTQYF.

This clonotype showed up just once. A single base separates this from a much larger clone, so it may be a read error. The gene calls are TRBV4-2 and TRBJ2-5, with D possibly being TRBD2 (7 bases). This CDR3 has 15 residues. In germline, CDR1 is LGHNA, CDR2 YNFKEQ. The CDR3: CAGSQVGGALETQYF. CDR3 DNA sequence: TGTGCCGGCAGCCAAGTTGGGGGGGCCTTAGAGACCCAGTACTTC.

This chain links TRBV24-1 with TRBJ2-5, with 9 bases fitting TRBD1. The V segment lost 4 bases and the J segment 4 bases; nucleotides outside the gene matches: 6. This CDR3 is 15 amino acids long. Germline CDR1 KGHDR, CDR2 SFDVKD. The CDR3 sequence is CATSDRGQGIETQYF. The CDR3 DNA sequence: TGTGCCACCAGTGACCGGGGACAGGGAATAGAGACCCAGTACTTC.

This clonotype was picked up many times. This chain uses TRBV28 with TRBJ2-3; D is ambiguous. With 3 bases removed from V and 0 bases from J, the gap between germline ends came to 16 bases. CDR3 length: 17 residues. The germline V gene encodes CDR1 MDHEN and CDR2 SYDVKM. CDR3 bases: TGTGCCAGCAGTTTCTTAGTTCCGATCACTAGCACAGATACGCAGTATTTT. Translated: CASSFLVPITSTDTQYF.

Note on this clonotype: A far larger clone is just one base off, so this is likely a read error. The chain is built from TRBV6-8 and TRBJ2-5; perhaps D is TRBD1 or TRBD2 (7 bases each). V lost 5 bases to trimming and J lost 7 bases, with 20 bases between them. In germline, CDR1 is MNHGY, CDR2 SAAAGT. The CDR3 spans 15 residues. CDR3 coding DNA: TGTGCCAGCAGTGAAGTGAGCAGGGGGGGGGGGACCCAGTACTTC. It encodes CASSEVSRGGGTQYF.

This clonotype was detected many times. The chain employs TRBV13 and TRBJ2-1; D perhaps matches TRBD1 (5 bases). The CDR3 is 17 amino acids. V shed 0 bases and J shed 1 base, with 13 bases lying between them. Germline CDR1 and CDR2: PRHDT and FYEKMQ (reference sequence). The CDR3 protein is CASSLGVNRQSYNEQFF. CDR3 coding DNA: TGTGCCAGCAGCTTAGGAGTCAACAGGCAGTCCTACAATGAGCAGTTCTTC.

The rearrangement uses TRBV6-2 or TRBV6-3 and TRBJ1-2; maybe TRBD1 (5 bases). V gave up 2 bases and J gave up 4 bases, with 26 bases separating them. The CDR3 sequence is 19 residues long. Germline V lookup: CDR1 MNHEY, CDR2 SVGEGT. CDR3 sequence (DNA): TGTGCCAGCAGTTACGCCCAGGGAAGGGTTGGAAAGTCGGGCTATGGCTACACCTTC. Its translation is CASSYAQGRVGKSGYGYTF.

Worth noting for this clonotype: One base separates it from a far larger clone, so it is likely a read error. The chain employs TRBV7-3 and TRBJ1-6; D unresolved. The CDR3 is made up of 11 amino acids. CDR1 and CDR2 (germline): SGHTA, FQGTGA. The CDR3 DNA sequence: TGTGCCAGCGCGGTGGCCGCGGAAACTTTCTTT. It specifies CASAVAAETFF. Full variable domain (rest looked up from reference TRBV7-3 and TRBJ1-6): GAGVSQTPSNKVTEKGKYVELRCDPISGHTALYWYRQSLGQGPEFLIYFQGTGAADDSGLPNDRFFAVRPEGSVSTLKIQRTERGDSAVYLCASAVAAETFFGNGTRLTVT.

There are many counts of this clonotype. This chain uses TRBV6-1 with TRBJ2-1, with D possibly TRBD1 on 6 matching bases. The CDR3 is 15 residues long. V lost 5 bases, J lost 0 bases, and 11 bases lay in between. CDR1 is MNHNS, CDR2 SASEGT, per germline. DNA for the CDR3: TGTGCCAGCAGTACTCAGGGGAGCTCCTACAATGAGCAGTTCTTC. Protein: CASSTQGSSYNEQFF.

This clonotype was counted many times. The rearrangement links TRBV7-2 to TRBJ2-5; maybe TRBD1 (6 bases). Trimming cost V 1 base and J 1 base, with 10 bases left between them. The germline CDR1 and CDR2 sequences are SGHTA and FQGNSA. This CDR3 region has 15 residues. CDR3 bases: TGTGCCAGCAGCTTAGTTGGGACAAGCCAAGAGACCCAGTACTTC. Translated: CASSLVGTSQETQYF.

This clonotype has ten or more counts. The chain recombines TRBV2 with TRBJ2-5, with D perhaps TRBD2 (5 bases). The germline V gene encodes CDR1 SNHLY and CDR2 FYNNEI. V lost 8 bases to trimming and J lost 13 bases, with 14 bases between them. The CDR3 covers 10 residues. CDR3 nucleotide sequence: TGTGCCAGCGGAGGAACGGAGCCGTACTTC. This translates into CASGGTEPYF.

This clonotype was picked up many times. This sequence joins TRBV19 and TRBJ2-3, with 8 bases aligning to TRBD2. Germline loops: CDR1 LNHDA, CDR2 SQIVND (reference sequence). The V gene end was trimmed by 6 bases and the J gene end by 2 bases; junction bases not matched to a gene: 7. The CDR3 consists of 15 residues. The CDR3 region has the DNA TGTGCCAGTAGGTCCCAGCGGGGGTCCACAGATACGCAGTATTTT. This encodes CASRSQRGSTDTQYF.

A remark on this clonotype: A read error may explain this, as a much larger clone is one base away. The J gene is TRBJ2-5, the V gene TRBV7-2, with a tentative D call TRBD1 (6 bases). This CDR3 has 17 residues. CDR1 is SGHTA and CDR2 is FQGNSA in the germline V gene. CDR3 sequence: CASSLVSGQQYQDTQYF. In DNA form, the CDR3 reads TGTGCCAGCAGCTTAGTCAGCGGACAGCAGTACCAAGATACCCAGTACTTC.

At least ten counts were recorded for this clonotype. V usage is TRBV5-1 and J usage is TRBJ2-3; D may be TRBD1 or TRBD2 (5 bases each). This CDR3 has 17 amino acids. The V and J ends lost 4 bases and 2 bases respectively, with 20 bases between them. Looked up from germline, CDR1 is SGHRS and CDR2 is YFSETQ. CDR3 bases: TGCGCCAGCAGCACCGAATTATGGGGGATCCACACAGATACGCAGTATTTT. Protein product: CASSTELWGIHTDTQYF.

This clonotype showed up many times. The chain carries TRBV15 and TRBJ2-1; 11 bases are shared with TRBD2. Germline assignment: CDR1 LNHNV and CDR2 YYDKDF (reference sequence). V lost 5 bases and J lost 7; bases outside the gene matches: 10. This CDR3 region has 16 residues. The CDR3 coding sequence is TGTGCCACCAGCGGGGTAGCGGGGGGGCCGGCTAATGAGCAGTTCTTC. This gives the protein CATSGVAGGPANEQFF.

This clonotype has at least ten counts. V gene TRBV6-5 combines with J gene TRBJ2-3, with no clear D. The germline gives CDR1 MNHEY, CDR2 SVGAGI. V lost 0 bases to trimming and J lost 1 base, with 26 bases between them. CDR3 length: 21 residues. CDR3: CASSYSDVRVMPDPRTDTQYF. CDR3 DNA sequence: TGTGCCAGCAGTTACTCGGACGTTCGGGTTATGCCGGACCCCCGCACAGATACGCAGTATTTT.

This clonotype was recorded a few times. CDR3 protein: CASSEAGQGSQPQHF. The CDR3 DNA is TGTGCCAGCAGTGAAGCGGGACAGGGGAGTCAGCCCCAGCATTTT. The rearrangement joins TRBV2 to TRBJ1-5, with 10 nucleotides matching TRBD1. This CDR3 has 15 amino acids. V lost 0 bases, J lost 6 bases, and 2 bases stayed unmatched. Germline CDR1 reads SNHLY; CDR2 reads FYNNEI.

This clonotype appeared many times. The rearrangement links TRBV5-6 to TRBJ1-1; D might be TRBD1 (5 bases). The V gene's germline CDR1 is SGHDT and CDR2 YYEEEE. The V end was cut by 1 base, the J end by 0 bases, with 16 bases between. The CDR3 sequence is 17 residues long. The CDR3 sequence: CASSLLLGGEMNTEAFF. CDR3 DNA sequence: TGTGCCAGCAGCTTGTTACTGGGAGGGGAAATGAACACTGAAGCTTTCTTT.

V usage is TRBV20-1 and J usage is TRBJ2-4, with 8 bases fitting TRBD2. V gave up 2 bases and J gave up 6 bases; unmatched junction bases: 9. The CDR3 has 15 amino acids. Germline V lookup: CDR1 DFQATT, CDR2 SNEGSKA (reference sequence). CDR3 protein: CSARCGSGDGNIQYF. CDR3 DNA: TGCAGTGCTAGATGTGGTAGCGGGGACGGAAACATTCAGTACTTC.

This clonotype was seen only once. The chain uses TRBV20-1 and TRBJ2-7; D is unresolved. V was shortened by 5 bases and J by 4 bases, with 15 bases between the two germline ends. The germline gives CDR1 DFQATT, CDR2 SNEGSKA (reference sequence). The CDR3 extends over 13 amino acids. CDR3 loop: CSASQWSFYEQYF. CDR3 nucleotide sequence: TGCAGTGCTTCCCAGTGGTCCTTTTACGAGCAGTACTTC.

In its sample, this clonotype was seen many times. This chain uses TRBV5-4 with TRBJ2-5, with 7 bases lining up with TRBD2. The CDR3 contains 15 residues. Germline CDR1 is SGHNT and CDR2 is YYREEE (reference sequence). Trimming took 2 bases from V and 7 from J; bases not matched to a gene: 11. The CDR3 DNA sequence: TGTGCCAGCAGCTTTACGAAAAGCGGGACTGGGACCCAGTACTTC. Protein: CASSFTKSGTGTQYF.

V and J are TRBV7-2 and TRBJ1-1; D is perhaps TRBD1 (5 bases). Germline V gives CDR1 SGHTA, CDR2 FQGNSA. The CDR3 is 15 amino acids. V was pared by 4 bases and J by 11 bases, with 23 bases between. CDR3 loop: CASSSYSDFRTHAFF. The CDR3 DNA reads TGTGCCAGCAGCTCCTATTCTGATTTCCGGACACATGCTTTCTTT.